This paragraph covers one T cell receptor beta chain sequence. Antigen: not known. The protocol was immunoSEQ multiplex PCR, while the TCRdb copy is restricted to in-frame clones and leaves out a portion. The sample includes around 44,000 clones, around 86% of them seen just once. This entry is derived from a study of OX40 agonist ivuxolimab in advanced cancers. Study-wide context: The study enrolled dose-escalation patients with hepatocellular carcinoma, melanoma, renal cell or head and neck cancer. Study-level points and caveats: Both blood CD4+ and CD8+ T cells showed clonal growth by week 6 at 0.1 to 3.0 mg/kg.

CDR3 size: 15 residues. With 1 base clipped from V and 2 bases from J, the junction kept 5 bases outside the gene matches. Germline-derived CDR1 and CDR2 are SGHTA and FQGNSA. The specimen was CD4+ or CD8+ T cells sorted from blood, collected in a trial of the OX40 agonist ivuxolimab. V and J are TRBV7-2 and TRBJ2-7; 7 positions agree with TRBD2. The receptor was derived from an adult with an advanced solid tumor such as melanoma, head and neck, liver or kidney cancer. In DNA, the CDR3 is TGTGCCAGCAGCTTAGGGGGGGGGACTACCTACGAGCAGTACTTC. Encoded protein: CASSLGGGTTYEQYF.